This TCR beta chain originates from a study of CD8 T cells in ankylosing spondylitis. Study conclusions and caveats: Seemingly distinctive of ankylosing spondylitis blood was a TCR beta motif formed by eight highly homologous variants. Significant enrichment of disease-linked clones was reported in matched ankylosing spondylitis synovial fluid.

The table lists this clonotype with many counts. Its antigen is still unknown. The V gene's germline CDR1 is SQVTM and CDR2 ANQGSEA. V lost 3 bases to trimming and J lost 0 bases, with 9 bases between them. This CDR3 is 13 amino acids long. Preparation of TCR beta libraries was done by quantitative 5'-RACE with molecular barcodes. TCRdb independently ran MiXCR on the 5' RACE reads; one entry per CDR3 protein. In the table there are about 130,000 distinct CDR3 sequences, 6.5% to 9% of which are singletons. The TCR sequence derives from a male donor with ankylosing spondylitis or in good health (not recorded which). This chain uses TRBV29-1 with TRBJ2-7, with D perhaps matching TRBD1 (5 bases). Sequencing was done on a sample of blood, either unsorted or a sorted T cell fraction (not recorded which). This CDR3 is CSVEGLGSYEQYF. In nucleotides, the CDR3 is TGCAGCGTTGAGGGGCTGGGCTCCTACGAGCAGTACTTC.